This T cell receptor (beta chain) is drawn from a study of blood T cell repertoires in COVID-19. On this clone: At one of its ends the junction is not consistent with the germline gene, which may arise from a read error.

Generated by immunoSEQ multiplex PCR, the TCRdb table keeps only in-frame clones and is missing some. The sample carries under 250,000 clones, over 75% recorded once. There are 13 residues in the CDR3. The specimen was PBMCs or T cells enriched from blood (not recorded which). This chain links TRBV12-3 or TRBV12-4 with TRBJ2-7; 8 bases align to TRBD1. This clonotype was sampled from a woman younger than 30 in a cohort exposed to, infected with or recovered from COVID-19 (not recorded which). DNA for the CDR3: TGTGCCAGCAGCATAGTAGTATTGGGACAGGTGGCCTTC. This translates into CASSIVVLGQVAF.